These 19 T cell receptor delta chains originate from one sample sequenced in a study of human gamma delta and Vdelta1 T cells. TCRdb applied CATT to the PCR reads for clone calling. The table records 6,000 to 7,000 delta-chain clones, almost 40% of them present only once. These TCRs' antigens remain unknown. Sequencing was done on a sample of Vdelta1 gamma-delta T cells from blood grown in culture (DOT cells). These receptors were obtained from a human donor in good health.

V and J are TRDV1 and TRDJ4, with D maybe TRDD3 (5 bases). The CDR3 loop spans 18 amino acids. Germline V gene data show CDR1 as TSWWSYY and CDR2 as QGS. The V end was cut by 1 base, the J end by 2 bases, with 23 bases between. The CDR3, as DNA: TGTGCTCTTGGGGAACAGGGGAGGGGTTTTCAAGGAGGTAGACCCCTGATCTTT. It specifies CALGEQGRGFQGGRPLIF.

This clone counts as medium-sized. This sequence joins TRDV1 and TRDJ1; 10 bases are a match to TRDD3. The CDR3 sequence is 20 residues long. The V and J ends lost 0 bases and 0 bases, in that order; junction bases with no gene match: 13. Germline assignment: CDR1 TSWWSYY and CDR2 QGS. This CDR3 is CALGELPGDTSYLYTDKLIF. The CDR3 DNA reads TGTGCTCTTGGGGAACTTCCGGGGGATACGTCCTACCTTTACACCGATAAACTCATCTTT.

As concerns this clone: An end of the junction does not agree with germline; a read error may underlie this. V usage is TRDV1 and J usage is TRDJ1; possible D gene TRDD3, 6 bases. Germline CDR1 TSWWSYY, CDR2 QGS. CDR3 length equals 20 residues. CDR3 DNA sequence: TGTGCTCGTGGGATCCCTCCACGCTGGGGACTTAGGAGGTACACCGATAAACTCATCTTT. The encoded protein is CARGIPPRWGLRRYTDKLIF.

This clone is categorized as large. This chain links TRDV1 with TRDJ1; 8 bases fit TRDD2. The length of the CDR3 is 22 residues. Germline assignment: CDR1 TSWWSYY and CDR2 QGS. J was trimmed by 0 bases and V by 4 bases; bases with no gene match: 25. CDR3 bases: TGTGCTCTTGGGGGACGTCCTTCCTATTCCTACCGCCCTCCCGCGAACACCGATAAACTCATCTTT. This sequence encodes CALGGRPSYSYRPPANTDKLIF.

By share of the sample, this clone is medium-sized. The V gene is TRDV1, the J gene TRDJ1, with 8 bases identical to TRDD3. The CDR3 contains 21 residues. V lost 0 bases and J lost 1; bases outside the gene matches: 19. Germline V gene data show CDR1 as TSWWSYY and CDR2 as QGS. The CDR3 is CALGELCLLGGCRVFTDKLIF. The CDR3, as DNA: TGTGCTCTTGGGGAACTATGCCTACTGGGGGGATGCCGGGTGTTCACCGATAAACTCATCTTT.

This clone was seen just once. The genes are TRDV1 and TRDJ1; 8 nucleotides match TRDD3. This CDR3 is built from 23 residues. Germline assignment: CDR1 TSWWSYY and CDR2 QGS. V shed 1 base and J 0 bases; nucleotides not matched to a gene: 25. The CDR3 nucleotides read TGTGCTCTTGGGGAACCGGAGGGACTAGGCTTACTGGGGGTCACAAATTACACCGATAAACTCATCTTT. This gives the protein CALGEPEGLGLLGVTNYTDKLIF.

This clone has a handful of counts. The gene calls are TRDV1 and TRDJ1, with TRDD3 matching over 13 bases. There are 24 residues in the CDR3. Per germline, CDR1 TSWWSYY and CDR2 QGS. The trim removed 0 bases at V and 4 bases at J, leaving 26 bases unmatched. CDR3 sequence reads: CALGELAVRPSADWGIRRSDKLIF. CDR3 bases: TGTGCTCTTGGGGAACTCGCGGTGAGGCCTTCCGCCGACTGGGGGATACGGCGTAGCGATAAACTCATCTTT.

The chain employs TRDV1 and TRDJ1, with TRDD2 matching over 9 bases. Per the germline V gene, CDR1 is TSWWSYY and CDR2 is QGS. The V gene end was trimmed by 1 base and the J gene end by 0 bases; junction bases not matched to a gene: 24. The CDR3 extends over 23 amino acids. CDR3 sequence reads: CALGEQSWAFLPSGTPYTDKLIF. CDR3 bases: TGTGCTCTTGGGGAACAGTCTTGGGCCTTCCTACCCTCGGGGACACCGTACACCGATAAACTCATCTTT.

The chain joins TRDV1 to TRDJ1; D is possibly TRDD2 or TRDD3 (5 bases each). Germline lookup yields CDR1 TSWWSYY and CDR2 QGS. This CDR3 is 22 amino acids long. V lost 4 bases to trimming and J lost 0 bases, with 33 bases between them. The chain's CDR3 is CALGARTLVSYRGPIHTDKLIF. CDR3 DNA: TGTGCTCTTGGGGCACGGACCTTAGTCTCCTATCGAGGGCCGATACACACCGATAAACTCATCTTT.

For this clone: Since a much larger clone is just one base distant, this may be a read error. This chain links TRDV1 with TRDJ1; D could derive from TRDD2 or TRDD3 (7 bases each). Germline V CDR1 and CDR2: TSWWSYY, QGS. The V end was cut by 3 bases, the J end by 0 bases, with 47 bases between. The CDR3 runs 27 residues. The CDR3 DNA is TGTGCTCTTGGGGACTATTTCGCCAACGTAGGTGTTCCTTCCTCCCGTACTGGGGTCCGGTACACCGATAAACTCATCTTT. As protein: CALGDYFANVGVPSSRTGVRYTDKLIF.

Note on this clone: Possible read error: a much larger clone is one base away. This chain uses TRDV1 with TRDJ1; 7 bases align to TRDD3. After removal of 1 base from V and 0 bases from J, the junction contained 20 bases not matched to a gene. CDR1 and CDR2 from the germline V gene are TSWWSYY and QGS. CDR3 length: 21 amino acids. The CDR3 nucleotides are TGTGCTCTTGGGGAACGAGATGCTCCGTTTCTGGGGGCAAACTACACCGATAAACTCATCTTT. Its protein product is CALGERDAPFLGANYTDKLIF.

This clone was observed a handful of times. The V gene is TRDV1, the J gene TRDJ1; maybe TRDD3 (9 bases). Germline CDR1 TSWWSYY, CDR2 QGS. Between the trimmed V and J ends, which lost 0 bases and 8 bases, there was a span of 37 bases. The CDR3 consists of 22 residues. CDR3 sequence: CALGELRALPTHLLGDEGKLIF. CDR3 in DNA: TGTGCTCTTGGGGAACTGCGTGCTCTTCCTACCCATTTGCTGGGGGATGAGGGCAAACTCATCTTT.

Note on this clone: Given a much more abundant clone one base away, this may be a read error. Other DNA sequences from this sample encode an identical CDR3 as well. The gene calls are TRDV1 and TRDJ1; TRDD3 matches 11 bases. Germline CDR1 and CDR2: TSWWSYY and QGS. The V gene end was trimmed by 0 bases and the J gene end by 3 bases; junction bases not matched to a gene: 30. This CDR3 has 25 residues. The CDR3 DNA follows: TGTGCTCTTGGGGAACTCCTACCCCTAGTTCCTACCCCATTGCTGGGGGATACCCTGCCCGATAAACTCATCTTT. The encoded protein is CALGELLPLVPTPLLGDTLPDKLIF.

This chain links TRDV1 with TRDJ1; D may be TRDD3 (6 bases). CDR3 size: 19 residues. The V and J ends lost 5 bases and 1 base respectively, with 26 bases between them. From germline, CDR1 is TSWWSYY and CDR2 QGS. The CDR3 reads CALGKGQTSYPWGTDKLIF. The DNA for the CDR3 is TGTGCTCTTGGGAAGGGTCAAACCTCCTATCCCTGGGGCACCGATAAACTCATCTTT.

The V gene is TRDV1, the J gene TRDJ1; 9 bases agree with TRDD3. This CDR3 has 23 amino acids. The trim removed 4 bases at V and 0 bases at J, leaving 27 bases unmatched. Germline-derived CDR1 and CDR2 are TSWWSYY and QGS. This CDR3 is CALGANVIPTGVYWGKYTDKLIF. DNA for the CDR3: TGTGCTCTTGGGGCAAACGTCATTCCTACGGGGGTGTACTGGGGGAAGTACACCGATAAACTCATCTTT.

The chain joins TRDV1 to TRDJ1, with TRDD3 matching 12 bases. Germline CDR1 is TSWWSYY and CDR2 is QGS. CDR3 length: 21 amino acids. J lost 0 bases, V lost 4 bases, and 18 bases had no gene match. This chain's CDR3 is CALGGKSPSHWGIPNTDKLIF. In DNA, the CDR3 is TGTGCTCTTGGGGGTAAGAGTCCCTCGCACTGGGGGATACCAAACACCGATAAACTCATCTTT.

The rearrangement uses TRDV1 and TRDJ1; 8 bases map to TRDD3. Germline V gives CDR1 TSWWSYY, CDR2 QGS. The CDR3 has 19 residues. Unmatched junction bases numbered 16, after V lost 2 bases and J lost 2 bases. CDR3 residues: CALGESGDTDFEETDKLIF. The CDR3 region has the DNA TGTGCTCTTGGGGAATCAGGGGATACAGATTTTGAGGAAACCGATAAACTCATCTTT.

This clone was counted between two and nine times. This is likely an artifact of a read error, given a far larger clone one base away. This chain joins TRDV1 and TRDJ1; 8 bases line up with TRDD3. CDR1 is TSWWSYY, CDR2 QGS, per germline. Germline trimming cut 3 bases from V and 6 bases from J; bases unmatched to any gene: 21. There are 19 residues in the CDR3. The CDR3 sequence: CALGDVPTRGGFRANKLIF. Written as DNA, the CDR3 is TGTGCTCTTGGGGACGTCCCTACTCGTGGGGGATTCAGGGCCAATAAACTCATCTTT.

This clone was seen only once. The V call is TRDV1, the J call TRDJ1; tentatively, D is TRDD2 or TRDD3 (7 bases each). CDR1 TSWWSYY and CDR2 QGS come from the germline V gene. The CDR3 has 22 amino acids. V was pared by 0 bases and J by 0 bases, with 29 bases between. The chain's CDR3 is CALGELFNFLSPGGVYTDKLIF. As DNA, the CDR3 is TGTGCTCTTGGGGAACTTTTTAACTTCCTATCTCCTGGGGGGGTGTACACCGATAAACTCATCTTT.